Following are 27 T cell receptor beta chains from one sample sequenced in a study of blood T cell repertoires in COVID-19. The repertoire was sequenced with immunoSEQ multiplex PCR; TCRdb's copy has only in-frame clones and lacks some. The repertoire holds about 400,000 clones, with around 92% as singletons. Material for sequencing was PBMCs or T cells enriched from blood (not recorded which). Every receptor here comes from a woman in her thirties who had recovered from COVID-19.

The rearrangement joins TRBV30 to TRBJ1-1; perhaps TRBD1 as D (5 bases). CDR3 length: 15 residues. The V and J ends lost 1 base and 0 bases respectively, with 12 bases between them. Germline V gene data show CDR1 as GTSNPN and CDR2 as SVGIG (reference sequence). CDR3 in DNA: TGTGCCTGGAGTGCCTTGGACACCCTGAACACTGAAGCTTTCTTT. Translated: CAWSALDTLNTEAFF.

The V gene is TRBV4-1, the J gene TRBJ2-1; possibly TRBD1 for D (5 bases). Germline V gene data show CDR1 as MGHRA and CDR2 as YSYEKL. With 1 base removed from V and 0 bases from J, the gap between germline ends came to 10 bases. The CDR3 runs to 16 residues. CDR3 sequence: CASSQVLGASYNEQFF. The CDR3 DNA is TGCGCCAGCAGCCAAGTCTTAGGGGCCTCCTACAATGAGCAGTTCTTC.

The chain combines TRBV2 with TRBJ2-1; weak D call: TRBD2 (5 bases). Looked up from germline, CDR1 is SNHLY and CDR2 is FYNNEI. V was pared by 1 base and J by 12 bases, with 13 bases between. The length of the CDR3 is 13 residues. The CDR3 here is CASSEESRELQFF. The CDR3 nucleotides are TGTGCCAGCAGTGAAGAGTCTAGGGAGTTGCAGTTCTTC.

This clone has a single count. The chain has TRBV3-1 (or the pseudogene TRBV3-2) and TRBJ1-2; possible D gene TRBD1, 6 bases. CDR3 length equals 15 residues. V was clipped by 3 bases and J by 4 bases, with 15 bases between them. Germline-derived CDR1 and CDR2 are LGHDT and YNNKEL (reference sequence). Written as DNA, the CDR3 is TGTGCCAGCAGCCAGGCCAGGGGTTGGGCCTATGGCTACACCTTC. Its translation: CASSQARGWAYGYTF.

The V and J genes are TRBV5-6 and TRBJ2-7, with D perhaps TRBD1 (6 bases). Germline CDR1 is SGHDT and CDR2 is YYEEEE. V was cut by 3 bases and J by 7 bases, with 14 bases left in between. The CDR3 consists of 13 residues. The DNA of the CDR3 is TGTGCCAGCAGCTCGGAAGGGGGTTGGGAGCAGTACTTC. Its translation: CASSSEGGWEQYF.

This chain links TRBV27 with TRBJ2-7; TRBD2 aligns across 9 bases. The CDR3 runs 14 residues. The germline V gene encodes CDR1 MNHEY and CDR2 SMNVEV (reference sequence). Trimming at V came to 2 bases and at J to 6 bases, leaving 5 bases not matched to a gene. The CDR3 loop is CASSLAGGPREQYF. The CDR3 region has the DNA TGTGCCAGCAGTTTAGCGGGAGGGCCGCGCGAGCAGTACTTC.

This clone was detected once. This sequence joins TRBV30 and TRBJ2-7, with D perhaps TRBD2 (5 bases). Per the germline V gene, CDR1 is GTSNPN and CDR2 is SVGIG (reference sequence). This CDR3 comprises 12 residues. Trimming stripped 2 bases from V and 2 bases from J, with 7 bases between. CDR3 sequence (DNA): TGTGCCTGGAGTAGCGGTCCCTACGAGCAGTACTTC. Amino acid sequence: CAWSSGPYEQYF.

V usage is TRBV5-1 and J usage is TRBJ1-2, with 7 positions matching TRBD1. This CDR3 is built from 15 residues. Germline trimming cut 0 bases from V and 7 bases from J; bases unmatched to any gene: 9. Germline assignment: CDR1 SGHRS and CDR2 YFSETQ. The CDR3 spells CASSLEPTGRTGYTF. CDR3 DNA: TGCGCCAGCAGCTTGGAACCGACAGGGAGGACTGGCTACACCTTC.

A single count supports this clone. V and J are TRBV6-1 and TRBJ1-1, with a weak D call TRBD1 (6 bases). There are 18 residues in the CDR3. V lost 2 bases, J lost 0 bases, and 19 bases lay in between. Germline CDR1 is MNHNS and CDR2 is SASEGT. The CDR3 DNA reads TGTGCCAGCAGTGAAAACGACAGGAGCCTTAGATTGAACACTGAAGCTTTCTTT. Translation: CASSENDRSLRLNTEAFF.

This clone was observed a single time. The V and J genes are TRBV19 and TRBJ2-5; a weak D match, TRBD2 (6 bases). This CDR3 has 13 amino acids. Germline CDR1 and CDR2: LNHDA and SQIVND (reference sequence). V lost 9 bases to trimming and J lost 1 base, with 12 bases between them. The DNA of the CDR3 is TGTGCCAGCAGACATAGCGGCCAAGAGACCCAGTACTTC. Translating gives CASRHSGQETQYF. Supplemented by reference TRBV19 and TRBJ2-5, the full variable domain reads DGGITQSPKYLFRKEGQNVTLSCEQNLNHDAMYWYRQDPGQGLRLIYYSQIVNDFQKGDIAEGYSVSREKKESFPLTVTSAQKNPTAFYLCASRHSGQETQYFGPGTRLLVL.

This chain connects TRBV3-1 (or the pseudogene TRBV3-2) to TRBJ1-3; D not certain. The V and J ends lost 1 base and 4 bases respectively, with 2 bases between them. Germline CDR1 LGHDT, CDR2 YNNKEL (reference sequence). The CDR3 is 12 amino acids. The CDR3 DNA is TGTGCCAGCAGCCAAGTAGGAAACACCATATATTTT. Residues: CASSQVGNTIYF.

The table lists this clone with a count of one. The chain is built from TRBV10-3 and TRBJ1-3, with D maybe TRBD1 (5 bases). V dropped 6 bases and J dropped 3 bases, with 12 bases sitting between them. The length of the CDR3 is 14 residues. Germline values: CDR1 ENHRY, CDR2 SYGVKD. In DNA form, the CDR3 reads TGTGCCATCAGCAGGGATTTGGGTGGAAACACCATATATTTT. This gives the protein CAISRDLGGNTIYF.

This chain connects TRBV7-2 to TRBJ1-1; 7 nucleotides agree with TRBD1. This CDR3 spans 16 amino acids. V dropped 2 bases and J dropped 0; count of bases not matched to a gene: 6. The germline gives CDR1 SGHTA, CDR2 FQGNSA. The CDR3: CASSLLGQLMNTEAFF. As DNA, the CDR3 is TGTGCCAGCAGCTTATTGGGACAGTTAATGAACACTGAAGCTTTCTTT.

A few counts support this clone. J is TRBJ1-1 and V is TRBV28; 11 nucleotides agree with TRBD1. The V and J ends lost 6 bases and 4 bases, in that order; junction bases with no gene match: 1. The CDR3 totals 13 residues. Germline CDR1 and CDR2: MDHEN and SYDVKM. CDR3 loop: CASRGTGGTEAFF. The CDR3 bases are TGTGCCAGCAGAGGGACAGGGGGCACTGAAGCTTTCTTT.

The V call is TRBV6-6, the J call TRBJ1-6; the D gene is possibly TRBD1 (6 bases). The CDR3 runs 17 residues. Germline V gene sequence: CDR1 MNHNY, CDR2 SVGAGI (reference sequence). V was shortened by 5 bases and J by 3 bases, with 17 bases between the two germline ends. CDR3 protein: CASSPTIQGSYNSPLHF. The CDR3, as DNA: TGTGCCAGCAGTCCCACCATACAGGGCAGCTATAATTCACCCCTCCACTTT.

The gene calls are TRBV1 and TRBJ1-1; TRBD1 was called by the table and not checked on the DNA. TRBV1 is a documented pseudogene. The CDR3 extends over 17 amino acids. DNA for the CDR3: TGCACCAGCAGCCATCCACTACAGGGGATTAGGAACACTGAAGCTTTCTTT. Translating it yields CTSSHPLQGIRNTEAFF.

V gene TRBV19 combines with J gene TRBJ2-7, with TRBD1 as a possible D gene (5 bases). This CDR3 spans 15 amino acids. The V and J ends lost 3 bases and 1 base respectively, with 13 bases between them. Looked up from germline, CDR1 is LNHDA and CDR2 is SQIVND (reference sequence). The CDR3 sequence: CASSIAPGQSYEQYF. The CDR3 DNA reads TGTGCCAGTAGTATTGCCCCAGGACAATCCTACGAGCAGTACTTC.

The CDR3 is CATRGATGGYTF. The CDR3 nucleotides read TGTGCCACTAGGGGGGCGACGGGTGGCTACACCTTC. The chain recombines TRBV19 with TRBJ1-2, with D possibly TRBD1 on 6 matching bases. Germline CDR1 reads LNHDA; CDR2 reads SQIVND (reference sequence). CDR3 length: 12 amino acids. V was pared by 10 bases and J by 7 bases, with 16 bases between.

V is TRBV7-2 and J is TRBJ1-1; no reliable D call. Trimming took 6 bases from V and 11 from J, leaving 10 bases between them. Germline assignment: CDR1 SGHTA and CDR2 FQGNSA. There are 10 residues in the CDR3. The CDR3 DNA follows: TGTGCCAGCAGACGGGTCGGCGCTTTCTTT. Translated, it gives CASRRVGAFF.

The rearrangement uses TRBV3-1 (or the pseudogene TRBV3-2) and TRBJ1-1; TRBD1 matches 8 bases. J gave up 4 bases and V 7 bases, and 11 bases lay outside the gene matches. CDR1 and CDR2 from the germline V gene are LGHDT and YNNKEL (reference sequence). The CDR3 has 15 residues. CDR3 in amino acids: CASKHHGQGSTEAFF. CDR3 DNA: TGTGCCAGCAAACACCATGGACAGGGAAGCACTGAAGCTTTCTTT.

This chain uses TRBV3-1 (or the pseudogene TRBV3-2) with TRBJ1-2; possible D gene TRBD1, 5 bases. Germline V lookup: CDR1 LGHDT, CDR2 YNNKEL (reference sequence). This CDR3 is 17 amino acids long. The germline V and J ends were trimmed by 4 bases and 1 base, with 19 bases remaining between them. The CDR3 loop is CASSLSGGTIINYGYTF. The CDR3 DNA reads as TGTGCCAGCAGCCTTTCAGGAGGGACCATAATTAACTATGGCTACACCTTC.

Here the CDR3 reads CAWSVHWTGRNTEAFF. As DNA, the CDR3 is TGTGCCTGGAGTGTACATTGGACAGGGAGGAACACTGAAGCTTTCTTT. The chain carries TRBV30 and TRBJ1-1, with TRBD1 matching over 8 bases. This CDR3 region has 16 residues. The junction had 7 bases not matched to a gene; V was cut back by 0 bases and J by 1 base. Looked up from germline, CDR1 is GTSNPN and CDR2 is SVGIG (reference sequence).

This sequence joins TRBV4-3 and TRBJ2-1; no firm D call. V lost 3 bases to trimming and J lost 0 bases, with 9 bases between them. This CDR3 comprises 15 residues. Germline loops: CDR1 LGHNA, CDR2 YSLEER. The CDR3 region has the DNA TGCGCCAGCAGCCATAACCGGGTCTCCTACAATGAGCAGTTCTTC. Encoded protein: CASSHNRVSYNEQFF.

The CDR3 coding sequence is TGTGCCAGCAGCCCCTGGGAGAGCAATCAGCCCCAGCATTTT. Its translation: CASSPWESNQPQHF. The rearrangement uses TRBV7-8 and TRBJ1-5; D gene unclear. Trimming took 5 bases from V and 1 from J, leaving 9 bases between them. In germline, CDR1 is SGHVS, CDR2 FQNEAQ. CDR3 size: 14 residues.

In this sample, this clone turned up once. The chain's CDR3 is CASRRPGQGPEKLFF. The CDR3 DNA reads TGTGCCAGCAGAAGGCCGGGACAGGGGCCCGAAAAACTGTTTTTT. The chain carries TRBV6-5 and TRBJ1-4, with 10 bases that match TRBD1. This CDR3 spans 15 amino acids. Germline-derived CDR1 and CDR2 are MNHEY and SVGAGI. After removal of 6 bases from V and 8 bases from J, the junction contained 9 bases not matched to a gene.

V is TRBV6-2 or TRBV6-3 and J is TRBJ2-7; D unclear. Germline assignment: CDR1 MNHEY and CDR2 SVGEGT. Trimming shortened V by 0 bases and J by 6 bases, and 9 bases separated the two germline ends. CDR3 length: 13 amino acids. The CDR3 loop is CASSYSIGREQYF. In DNA, the CDR3 is TGTGCCAGCAGTTACTCGATTGGCCGCGAGCAGTACTTC.

The V and J genes are TRBV28 and TRBJ1-2; 8 bases align to TRBD1. V gave up 8 bases and J gave up 2 bases; unmatched junction bases: 7. CDR3 size: 14 residues. Germline values: CDR1 MDHEN, CDR2 SYDVKM. The CDR3 spells CASPPGQGNYGYTF. CDR3 DNA sequence: TGTGCCAGCCCCCCCGGACAGGGAAACTATGGCTACACCTTC.